This T cell receptor beta chain was obtained from a study of T cells generated in artificial thymic organoids (dated by TCRdb to the late 2010s). For the study in its entirety: In some experiments, thymic T cells were further FACS-purified to deplete CD4 immature single positive or double positive precursors. Displayed repertoire sequencing data were described as representative of three independent experiments. The study compared the TCR alpha and beta CDR3 repertoires of CD8 single positive T cells derived from in vitro artificial thymic organoids against those of naive CD8 T cells from thymus and peripheral blood.

TCRalpha and TCRbeta libraries were amplified separately by semi-nested PCR with Advantage 2 and reverse primers in the TRAC or TRBC constant regions. The amount of total RNA used for first-strand cDNA synthesis ranged from roughly 3 to 500 ng. TCR cDNA libraries were made by 5'-RACE with the SMARTer PCR cDNA Synthesis kit, using a poly-dT primer for first-strand synthesis. The semi-nested reverse primers in the constant regions carried 5-nucleotide sample-specific barcodes, and the PCR products were cleaned up with the Zymo DNA Clean and Concentrator-5 kit. Up to ten barcoded samples were pooled, ligated to Illumina adaptors and sequenced as 2 x 150 bp paired-end reads on an Illumina MiSeq. Regarding the original processing steps: After demultiplexing, reads were aligned with BLAT to a custom library containing all human TRAV, TRAJ, TRBV, TRBD and TRBJ combinations from IMGT. The best BLAT hits were picked using pslCDnaFilter (-maxAligns=1, -ignoreIntrons), and custom Perl scripts were used to calculate clonotype frequencies. Clones were called with MiXCR by TCRdb after fastp trimmed the public reads at Q25, and only in-frame beta chains were retained. Every entry covers one CDR3 protein and lists the most common genes and DNA from its rows. The authors' filters were not applied to this entry. The sample yields more than 8,000 distinct CDR3 sequences; around 19% were counted once. The ten largest clones add up to 1.4% to 1.5% of the sample.

Enrichment of primary CD8+ T cells was performed with magnetic beads using the Miltenyi CD8+ T cell Isolation Kit. Before RNA extraction, CD3+TCRalphabeta+CD8 single positive T cells from organoids and thymus were sorted by FACS. For each sample, total RNA was purified from roughly 40,000 to 200,000 sorted cells using the RNeasy Micro kit, and RNA quality was assessed on an Agilent RNA 6000 Nano chip. Thymic fragments were dissected, disrupted by pipetting and filtered through a 70 um strainer so that thymocytes were released. This clonotype is labeled medium-sized (0.01 to 0.1%). The specificity of this receptor is unknown. Per-base qualities were not stored, and no clone one base away is much larger. Results the study describes overall, beyond this receptor: CD8 single positive T cells derived from organoids showed physiological TCR clonotype diversity comparable to the diversity seen in thymic and blood naive CD8 T cells.

The V and J ends are trimmed by 8 bases and 3 bases, leaving 4 bases between them. CDR1 and CDR2, per the germline V gene (reference sequence), are SEHNR and FQNEAQ. Counted from cysteine to phenylalanine, this CDR3 has 11 amino acids. The read is trimmed to its CDR3 DNA, 33 bases read in frame from base 1. This chain is built from TRBV7-9 and TRBJ2-2, with no reliable assignment of the D segment. The clonotype comes from a human donor who gave cord blood stem cells for thymic organoid culture, a cardiac surgery patient who gave postnatal thymus, or a blood donor (not recorded which). The source material was naive CD8+ T cells from the thymus. The sample's cell subset or site, from its label and the paper: CD3+TCRalphabeta+CD8SP T cells; for blood, CD45RO-CCR7+ naive CD8+ T cells. The nucleotides are TGTGCCAGCCTACACACCGGGGAGCTGTTTTTT. Translated, this gives CASLHTGELFF. With all but the CDR3 taken from the reference TRBV7-9 and TRBJ2-2 genes, the full variable domain is: DTGVSQNPRHKITKRGQNVTFRCDPISEHNRLYWYRQTLGQGPEFLTYFQNEAQLEKSRLLSDRFSAERPKGSFSTLEIQRTEQGDSAMYLCASLHTGELFFGEGSRLTVL.